The T cell receptor beta chain under discussion was sequenced for a study of PD-1 blockade in classical Hodgkin lymphoma. Regarding the study as a whole: Patients who responded completely had about the same baseline diversity as newly diagnosed patients. Patients excluded were those beginning nivolumab under 1 year after ASCT. What drove the repertoire differences, possibly disease activity or prior therapy, has not been defined.

Comments on this clone: Its antigen is currently unknown.

The ends lost 2 bases at V and 3 bases at J; junction bases unmatched: 7. The length of the CDR3 is 17 residues. The germline V gene encodes CDR1 MGHDK and CDR2 SYGVNS. Stated time point: cycle 4 day 1 (C4D1), after less than 7 weeks of nivolumab. Every patient relapsed after autologous stem cell transplantation, and brentuximab vedotin exposure varied. From thawed PBMCs, CD4+ T cells were purified using magnetic negative selection. TCRdb's copy holds only in-frame clones and misses some; the assay was immunoSEQ multiplex PCR. Of 34,000 or so clones detected, 92% appear once; the ten largest clones hold roughly 0.29%.

The receptor's source is a human donor with classical Hodgkin lymphoma. This sample comprised CD4+ T cells from blood, obtained before the fourth cycle of nivolumab. The chain recombines TRBV25-1 with TRBJ2-3, with 11 nucleotides matching TRBD2. Written as DNA, the CDR3 is TGTGCCAGCAGTGAACCCCCACTAGCGGGAGTAACAGATACGCAGTATTTT. It is translated as CASSEPPLAGVTDTQYF.